Following are 17 T cell receptor beta chains from one sample sequenced in a study of CD4 and CD8 cells across lung adenocarcinoma regions (dated by TCRdb to 2017 to 2018). Library preparation was by PCR. TCRdb names HiSeq X Ten as the instrument used. TCRdb itself trimmed the public reads at Q25 with fastp, ran MiXCR and retained productive beta chains. When rows share a CDR3 protein, they turn into one entry using the most common DNA and genes. The sample contains 15,000 to 20,000 distinct CDR3 sequences, about 53% of them found a single time. The leading ten clones occupy under 40% of the sample. Sequencing used CD8+ T cells from the margin of a lung tumor. What this sample's cell subset or site label stands for: tumor margin region. These receptors originate from a male donor with lung adenocarcinoma. The CD4 and CD8 labels of this study may be unreliable.

This clonotype was counted a few times. Possible read error: a much larger clone is one base away. The chain couples TRBV7-2 to TRBJ2-1; the D gene is possibly TRBD2 (5 bases). The CDR3 covers 15 residues. The V gene lost 2 bases and the J gene lost 10 bases, with 18 bases spanning the gap. Looked up from germline, CDR1 is SGHTA and CDR2 is FQGNSA. This CDR3 reads CASSLLLDSTYEQFF. In DNA, the CDR3 is TGTGCCAGCAGCTTACTACTAGACTCAACCTACGAGCAGTTCTTC.

V is TRBV11-3 and J is TRBJ2-1; D is undetermined. V gave up 2 bases and J gave up 0 bases, with 8 bases separating them. The germline gives CDR1 SGHNT, CDR2 YENEEA. The CDR3 has 15 residues. The CDR3 region is CASSLFTGSYNEQFF. CDR3 bases: TGTGCCAGCAGCTTATTCACCGGCTCCTACAATGAGCAGTTCTTC.

Note on this clonotype: One end of the junction is discordant with germline, which a read error may explain. The CDR3 DNA reads as TGTGCCAGCAGTTTCCTAGAGACGCAGTACTTC. Its translation is CASSFLETQYF. The rearrangement uses TRBV27 and TRBJ2-5, with no clear D. The CDR3 runs to 11 residues. Germline V lookup: CDR1 MNHEY, CDR2 SMNVEV (reference sequence).

This rearrangement joins TRBV10-1 to TRBJ2-2; D is unclear. The CDR3 loop spans 15 amino acids. Trimming took 4 bases from V and 0 from J, leaving 9 bases between them. Looked up from germline, CDR1 is WNHNN and CDR2 is SYGVQD (reference sequence). The CDR3: CASSALGTNTGELFF. The CDR3, as DNA: TGCGCCAGCAGTGCGTTGGGGACGAACACCGGGGAGCTGTTTTTT.

Many counts were recorded for this clonotype. The chain joins TRBV6-1 to TRBJ2-5, with TRBD2 as a possible D gene (6 bases). The DNA end is a closer match to TRBJ2-7, so the J assignment may be wrong. There are 15 residues in the CDR3. The germline V gene has CDR1 MNHNS and CDR2 SASEGT. The CDR3 reads CASSEPLAPPYEQYF. In DNA, the CDR3 is TGTGCCAGCAGTGAACCCCTAGCGCCTCCCTACGAGCAGTACTTC.

In regard to this clonotype: The junction and the germline gene differ at one end; a read error may be behind it. The gene calls are TRBV27 and TRBJ2-3; 7 bases match TRBD2. Germline V CDR1 and CDR2: MNHEY, SMNVEV (reference sequence). The CDR3 runs 16 residues. The CDR3 bases are TGTGCCAGCAGCTTCGGGACTACCGGCTCCCTAAACGTTCAGTACTTT. Its protein is CASSFGTTGSLNVQYF.

There are many counts of this clonotype. The chain combines TRBV12-3 or TRBV12-4 with TRBJ2-1; D is possibly TRBD2 (6 bases). The tail of the sequence fits TRBJ2-7 better, so the J call may be wrong. The CDR3 is 15 residues long. CDR3 coding DNA: TGTGCCAGCAGTTTCGCGGGGATGAGTGACAACGAGCAGTACTTC. The encoded protein is CASSFAGMSDNEQYF.

This rearrangement joins TRBV5-1 to TRBJ2-3; 14 nucleotides match TRBD2. CDR3 length equals 16 residues. Per germline, CDR1 SGHRS and CDR2 YFSETQ. V trimming: 4 bases; J trimming: 4 bases; junction bases outside the gene matches: 5. This chain's CDR3 is CASSRSGLAGADTQYF. CDR3 coding DNA: TGCGCCAGCAGCCGCTCGGGACTAGCGGGAGCAGATACGCAGTATTTT.

As to this clonotype: One base away lies a much larger clone, so this may be a sequencing read error. The CDR3 reads CASSDSRAAETQFF. DNA of the CDR3: TGCGCCAGCAGTGATTCGCGGGCAGCGGAGACCCAGTTCTTC. The chain links TRBV10-2 to TRBJ2-1; tentatively, D is TRBD2 (5 bases). Per the germline V gene, CDR1 is WSHSY and CDR2 is SAAADI. There are 14 residues in the CDR3. Trimming took 3 bases from V and 13 from J, leaving 19 bases between them.

This clonotype was counted ten times or more. The CDR3 is CASSAAGGSNTQYF. In DNA, the CDR3 is TGTGCCAGCTCAGCAGCGGGAGGGTCAAATACGCAGTATTTT. The chain carries TRBV7-9 and TRBJ2-3; TRBD2 matches at 10 bases. This CDR3 spans 14 amino acids. Trimming took 8 bases from V and 7 from J; bases not matched to a gene: 9. Germline CDR1 reads SEHNR; CDR2 reads FQNEAQ (reference sequence).

The chain uses TRBV6-1 and TRBJ2-4; D remains ambiguous. CDR1 is MNHNS, CDR2 SASEGT, per germline. V was pared by 0 bases and J by 15 bases, with 18 bases between. The CDR3 totals 14 residues. The CDR3 DNA reads as TGTGCCAGCAGTGAAGCAGGGCGAAAACACGTTCTGTACTTC. It is translated as CASSEAGRKHVLYF.

This clonotype was observed at least ten times. The V call is TRBV6-1, the J call TRBJ2-1, with D perhaps matching TRBD2 (6 bases). The V end lost 5 bases, the J end lost 4 bases, and 9 bases lay between the germline ends. CDR1 and CDR2 (germline): MNHNS, SASEGT. The CDR3 runs 13 residues. CDR3: CASSLGRYNEQFF. The DNA of the CDR3 is TGTGCCAGCAGTCTGGGGAGGTACAATGAGCAGTTCTTC.

At least ten counts were recorded for this clonotype. The chain uses TRBV6-1 and TRBJ2-2; D may correspond to TRBD1 or TRBD2 (5 bases each). Trimming left V 6 bases short and J 8 bases short, with 16 bases between. Germline V gene sequence: CDR1 MNHNS, CDR2 SASEGT. The CDR3 extends over 14 amino acids. The CDR3 is CASRSGLQGGELFF. CDR3 bases: TGTGCCAGCAGATCGGGGCTACAAGGGGGGGAGCTGTTTTTT.

This clonotype occurred many times. J is TRBJ2-7 and V is TRBV6-1, with TRBD2 identical over 9 bases. V gave up 7 bases and J gave up 6 bases; unmatched junction bases: 16. The CDR3 is made up of 16 amino acids. Germline V gene lookup returns CDR1 MNHNS and CDR2 SASEGT. The CDR3 here is CASTEVAGALMSEQYF. The CDR3 DNA reads TGTGCCAGCACTGAGGTAGCGGGAGCCCTCATGTCCGAGCAGTACTTC.

Ten or more counts support this clonotype. CDR3 bases: TGTGCCAGCAGTCTCGGGACAGCCCCTGAAGCTTTCTTT. Protein sequence: CASSLGTAPEAFF. The chain joins TRBV6-5 to TRBJ1-1; 7 nucleotides match TRBD1. This CDR3 contains 13 residues. Trimming removed 5 bases from V and 6 bases from J; junction bases left unmatched: 6. Germline lookup yields CDR1 MNHEY and CDR2 SVGAGI.

This clonotype was detected many times. J is TRBJ1-5 and V is TRBV10-1, with D possibly TRBD1 on 5 matching bases. The germline V and J ends were trimmed by 7 bases and 5 bases, with 15 bases remaining between them. Germline-derived CDR1 and CDR2 are WNHNN and SYGVQD (reference sequence). This CDR3 has 14 amino acids. The CDR3 DNA reads as TGCGCCAGCACTCCGACAGACGTACATCAGCCCCAGCATTTT. Translation: CASTPTDVHQPQHF.

This clonotype was observed at least ten times. V is TRBV6-1 and J is TRBJ2-5, with 7 bases aligning to TRBD2. The J call may be in error: the DNA end matches TRBJ2-7 better. CDR1 is MNHNS, CDR2 SASEGT, per germline. The CDR3 runs 14 residues. The CDR3 here is CASSLGGASYEQYF. DNA for the CDR3: TGTGCCAGCAGTCTGGGAGGGGCTAGTTACGAGCAGTACTTC.